Listed here are 25 T cell receptor beta chains from one sample, sequenced in a study of blood T cell repertoires in COVID-19. Assay: immunoSEQ multiplex PCR; the TCRdb copy retains only in-frame clones and omits some. Among about 250,000 clones listed, 88% were seen once. The specimen was PBMCs or T cells enriched from blood (not recorded which). The receptors were gathered from a woman aged 45-60 years who had recovered from COVID-19.

This chain links TRBV28 with TRBJ1-3, with a weak D call TRBD1 (5 bases). V was pared by 7 bases and J by 2 bases, with 12 bases between. This CDR3 is 14 amino acids long. Germline V lookup: CDR1 MDHEN, CDR2 SYDVKM. The DNA for the CDR3 is TGTGCCAGCACCCCACAGGAAGCTGGAAACACCATATATTTT. Protein sequence: CASTPQEAGNTIYF.

The J gene is TRBJ2-1, the V gene TRBV2; D gene ambiguous. V lost 5 bases to trimming and J lost 0 bases, with 14 bases between them. The CDR3 loop spans 16 amino acids. Germline CDR1 is SNHLY and CDR2 is FYNNEI. CDR3 amino acids: CASSRSVAASYNEQFF. The CDR3, as DNA: TGTGCCAGCAGTAGGTCGGTCGCGGCCTCCTACAATGAGCAGTTCTTC.

This rearrangement joins TRBV30 to TRBJ1-6, with D possibly being TRBD1 (6 bases). The CDR3 is 14 residues long. Germline V gene sequence: CDR1 GTSNPN, CDR2 SVGIG (reference sequence). V lost 1 base and J 10 bases, leaving 14 bases between the germline ends. This chain's CDR3 is CAWSGEGERSPLHF. The DNA for the CDR3 is TGTGCCTGGAGTGGGGAGGGGGAGCGCTCACCCCTCCACTTT.

This CDR3 reads CASSQGFNEQYF. Here the CDR3 DNA reads TGTGCCAGTTCACAGGGTTTCAACGAGCAGTACTTC. This chain uses TRBV2 with TRBJ2-7, with D maybe TRBD1 (6 bases). The germline V gene has CDR1 SNHLY and CDR2 FYNNEI. This CDR3 is built from 12 residues. The V end lost 9 bases, the J end lost 5 bases, and 14 bases lay between the germline ends.

This clone is a singleton in its sample. This chain links TRBV28 with TRBJ1-1; D is ambiguous. The CDR3 is 17 residues long. Germline lookup yields CDR1 MDHEN and CDR2 SYDVKM. The germline V and J ends were trimmed by 7 bases and 0 bases, with 21 bases remaining between them. CDR3 in amino acids: CASTYFRGSGMNTEAFF. The CDR3 DNA sequence: TGTGCCAGCACCTATTTTCGGGGATCCGGCATGAACACTGAAGCTTTCTTT.

V usage is TRBV28 and J usage is TRBJ1-2; D is uncertain. This CDR3 has 13 amino acids. Deletions cut 6 bases from V and 2 bases from J, with 10 bases between. From germline, CDR1 is MDHEN and CDR2 SYDVKM. The CDR3 sequence: CASRINKNYGYTF. The CDR3 DNA is TGTGCCAGCAGAATTAATAAAAACTATGGCTACACCTTC.

The V gene is TRBV7-9, the J gene TRBJ2-2; D is perhaps TRBD1 (5 bases). The CDR3 loop spans 15 amino acids. Germline V CDR1 and CDR2: SEHNR, FQNEAQ (reference sequence). V dropped 5 bases and J dropped 5 bases, with 15 bases sitting between them. In nucleotides, the CDR3 is TGTGCCAGCAGCCAGGGAACGGTCCTAACCGGGGAGCTGTTTTTT. It specifies CASSQGTVLTGELFF.

CDR3 region: CASAIQGGDEKLFF. The CDR3 DNA reads TGTGCCAGCGCCATACAGGGGGGAGATGAAAAACTGTTTTTT. The chain is built from TRBV28 and TRBJ1-4; 8 nucleotides agree with TRBD1. J lost 6 bases, V lost 8 bases, and 8 bases had no gene match. Germline CDR1 is MDHEN and CDR2 is SYDVKM. CDR3 length equals 14 residues.

The chain links TRBV30 to TRBJ1-2; D is undetermined. Germline V gene lookup returns CDR1 GTSNPN and CDR2 SVGIG (reference sequence). Between the trimmed V and J ends, which lost 0 bases and 1 base, there was a span of 6 bases. The CDR3 is 13 residues long. In DNA, the CDR3 is TGTGCCTGGAGTGTGTCAAATAACTATGGCTACACCTTC. Protein: CAWSVSNNYGYTF.

This rearrangement joins TRBV5-1 to TRBJ1-1, with a tentative D call TRBD1 (5 bases). The CDR3 covers 16 residues. Germline-derived CDR1 and CDR2 are SGHRS and YFSETQ. V gave up 3 bases and J gave up 4 bases, with 19 bases separating them. CDR3: CASSSGSTGGGTEAFF. CDR3 coding DNA: TGCGCCAGCAGCTCTGGTTCGACCGGGGGTGGCACTGAAGCTTTCTTT.

The chain links TRBV28 to TRBJ1-1; no clear D. The germline V and J ends were trimmed by 5 bases and 5 bases, with 9 bases remaining between them. This CDR3 has 12 amino acids. Germline V lookup: CDR1 MDHEN, CDR2 SYDVKM. CDR3 region: CASSLPGTEAFF. DNA of the CDR3: TGTGCCAGCAGTCTCCCCGGGACTGAAGCTTTCTTT.

The V call is TRBV18, the J call TRBJ2-1, with D unresolved. The V gene lost 4 bases and the J gene lost 8 bases, with 15 bases spanning the gap. Germline-derived CDR1 and CDR2 are KGHSH and LQKENI. The CDR3 covers 14 residues. The CDR3, as DNA: TGTGCCAGCTCACGAGCGAGCGAGATCGATGAGCAGTTCTTC. Its translation is CASSRASEIDEQFF.

The chain combines TRBV19 with TRBJ2-5; 14 nucleotides match TRBD2. After removal of 5 bases from V and 0 bases from J, the junction contained 5 bases not matched to a gene. The CDR3 has 17 amino acids. CDR1 and CDR2 from the germline V gene are LNHDA and SQIVND (reference sequence). CDR3 in amino acids: CASSPGTSGSHQETQYF. CDR3 DNA sequence: TGTGCCAGTAGTCCAGGGACTAGCGGGAGTCACCAAGAGACCCAGTACTTC.

The CDR3 spells CASSVYSNQPQHF. The CDR3 DNA reads as TGTGCCAGCAGCGTGTATAGCAATCAGCCCCAGCATTTT. This chain joins TRBV7-9 and TRBJ1-5; D is uncertain. This CDR3 has 13 amino acids. Germline CDR1 and CDR2: SEHNR and FQNEAQ (reference sequence). The V end was cut by 5 bases, the J end by 0 bases, with 5 bases between.

This CDR3 reads CSASRVLAGFYEQYF. CDR3 DNA: TGCAGTGCTAGTCGCGTTCTAGCGGGATTCTACGAGCAGTACTTC. The chain joins TRBV20-1 to TRBJ2-7; 9 nucleotides match TRBD2. Germline CDR1 DFQATT, CDR2 SNEGSKA (reference sequence). This CDR3 spans 15 amino acids. V trimming: 3 bases; J trimming: 3 bases; junction bases outside the gene matches: 9.

This clone was counted only a few times. The same CDR3 can be traced to other DNA sequences in this sample. V usage is TRBV3-1 (or the pseudogene TRBV3-2) and J usage is TRBJ2-7; TRBD2 agrees at 7 bases. The CDR3 is 13 amino acids. Unmatched junction bases numbered 0, after V lost 4 bases and J lost 0 bases. The germline V gene has CDR1 LGHDT and CDR2 YNNKEL (reference sequence). This CDR3 is CASSRGSSYEQYF. The DNA for the CDR3 is TGTGCCAGCAGCCGCGGGAGCTCCTACGAGCAGTACTTC.

The table lists this clone with a count of one. Here the CDR3 DNA reads TGTGCCAGCAGCTTAGCGGGTGAAGCTTTCTTT. This codes for CASSLAGEAFF. The chain carries TRBV11-2 and TRBJ1-1, with D unresolved. Trimming took 1 base from V and 7 from J, leaving 4 bases between them. This CDR3 is built from 11 residues. Germline V gene data show CDR1 as SGHAT and CDR2 as FQNNGV.

The chain links TRBV7-2 to TRBJ2-7, with TRBD1 matching over 8 bases. The CDR3 is 15 amino acids. The germline CDR1 and CDR2 sequences are SGHTA and FQGNSA. The trim removed 3 bases at V and 2 bases at J, leaving 6 bases unmatched. CDR3 loop: CASSFAGGRPYEQYF. The CDR3 nucleotides read TGTGCCAGCAGCTTTGCAGGGGGCAGACCCTACGAGCAGTACTTC.

The genes are TRBV30 and TRBJ2-7, with 9 bases that match TRBD1. The CDR3 runs 15 residues. Trimming at V came to 6 bases and at J to 4 bases, leaving 13 bases not matched to a gene. Per the germline V gene, CDR1 is GTSNPN and CDR2 is SVGIG (reference sequence). CDR3 sequence (DNA): TGTGCCTGTACAAACGGGACAGGGTTTAGGTACGAGCAGTACTTC. Protein: CACTNGTGFRYEQYF. Full variable domain (missing parts from reference TRBV30 and TRBJ2-7): SQTIHQWPATLVQPVGSPLSLECTVEGTSNPNLYWYRQAAGRGLQLLFYSVGIGQISSEVPQNLSASRPQDRQFILSSKKLLLSDSGFYLCACTNGTGFRYEQYFGPGTRLTVT.

V gene TRBV6-6 combines with J gene TRBJ1-3; D call uncertain. V shed 7 bases and J shed 0 bases, with 13 bases lying between them. The CDR3 loop spans 15 amino acids. Per germline, CDR1 MNHNY and CDR2 SVGAGI (reference sequence). The CDR3: CASNTPVNSGNTIYF. CDR3 sequence (DNA): TGTGCCAGCAACACACCAGTGAACTCTGGAAACACCATATATTTT.

The rearrangement uses TRBV18 and TRBJ2-4, with D maybe TRBD2 (5 bases). Germline V gives CDR1 KGHSH, CDR2 LQKENI. V lost 1 base to trimming and J lost 6 bases, with 7 bases between them. This CDR3 region has 13 residues. The CDR3, as DNA: TGTGCCAGCTCACCACAGGGAGCAAACATTCAGTACTTC. Residues: CASSPQGANIQYF.

The chain joins TRBV5-4 to TRBJ1-1, with 9 bases that match TRBD1. The ends lost 3 bases at V and 5 bases at J; junction bases unmatched: 5. CDR3 length: 14 amino acids. Germline CDR1 is SGHNT and CDR2 is YYREEE (reference sequence). The CDR3 nucleotides are TGTGCCAGCAGCTCCGGGACAGGGAGAACTGAAGCTTTCTTT. Encoded protein: CASSSGTGRTEAFF.

This clone was picked up one time. This rearrangement joins TRBV7-2 to TRBJ1-5; a weak D match, TRBD1 (5 bases). Germline lookup yields CDR1 SGHTA and CDR2 FQGNSA. With 0 bases removed from V and 4 bases from J, the gap between germline ends came to 13 bases. This CDR3 region has 16 residues. CDR3 in amino acids: CASSLAGANVNQPQHF. CDR3 in DNA: TGTGCCAGCAGCTTAGCAGGGGCTAATGTAAATCAGCCCCAGCATTTT.

This clone was seen only once. The gene calls are TRBV7-2 and TRBJ2-2; D is perhaps TRBD1 (5 bases). This CDR3 is 14 amino acids long. The V end lost 4 bases, the J end lost 4 bases, and 10 bases lay between the germline ends. The germline gives CDR1 SGHTA, CDR2 FQGNSA. This CDR3 is CASSSGHATGELFF. DNA for the CDR3: TGTGCCAGCAGCTCAGGACATGCCACCGGGGAGCTGTTTTTT.

This sequence joins TRBV7-6 and TRBJ2-5; D perhaps matches TRBD1 (5 bases). Trimming took 3 bases from V and 2 from J, leaving 16 bases between them. Germline V gene sequence: CDR1 SGHVS, CDR2 FNYEAQ. CDR3 length: 16 amino acids. CDR3 protein: CASSFRNRKGQETQYF. As DNA, the CDR3 is TGTGCCAGCAGCTTTCGGAACAGAAAGGGGCAAGAGACCCAGTACTTC.